The entry below gives a single T cell receptor (beta chain) sequence along with its context. CDR3 length equals 14 residues. Trimming stripped 5 bases from V and 0 bases from J, with 11 bases between. Germline lookup yields CDR1 MNHEY and CDR2 SMNVEV (reference sequence). Specified treatment: randomized to nivolumab then ipilimumab (arm A) or the reverse (arm B). Here immunoSEQ multiplex PCR was the method, and the copy in TCRdb shows in-frame clones only, minus some. The sample shows 25,000 to 30,000 clones, 75% to 85% of them seen only once. The entry originates in a study of sequential checkpoint blockade in melanoma. For the study at large: Arm A got nivolumab then ipilimumab; arm B the reverse, 1:1.

This receptor was obtained from a human donor with melanoma. The chain carries TRBV27 and TRBJ2-7; D is uncertain. The sample in question was CD8+ T cells sorted from blood (inferred from file names), obtained from a patient given nivolumab and ipilimumab in sequence. The CDR3 DNA is TGTGCCAGCAGTCTAAGATTGAGCTCCTACGAGCAGTACTTC. This encodes CASSLRLSSYEQYF.